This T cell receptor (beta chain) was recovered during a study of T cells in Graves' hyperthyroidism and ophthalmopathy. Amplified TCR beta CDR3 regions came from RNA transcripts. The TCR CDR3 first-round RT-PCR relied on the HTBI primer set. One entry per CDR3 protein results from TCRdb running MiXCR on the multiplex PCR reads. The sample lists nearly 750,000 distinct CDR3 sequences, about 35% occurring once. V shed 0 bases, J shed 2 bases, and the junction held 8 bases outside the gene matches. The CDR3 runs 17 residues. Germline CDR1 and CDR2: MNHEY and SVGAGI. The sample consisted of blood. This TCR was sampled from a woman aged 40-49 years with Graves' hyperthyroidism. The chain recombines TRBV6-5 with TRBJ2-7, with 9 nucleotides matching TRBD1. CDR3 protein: CASSYSTGTGSPYEQYF. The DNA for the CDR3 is TGTGCCAGCAGTTACTCCACCGGGACAGGGAGCCCCTACGAGCAGTACTTC.